Listed below are T cell receptor beta chains from one sample, sequenced in a study of T cell responses to AZD1222 COVID-19 vaccine. Assay used: immunoSEQ multiplex PCR; TCRdb lists only in-frame clones, some missing. Here the sample spans approximately 45,000 clones, 70% to 90% being singletons. The specimen was peripheral blood, collected 28 days after the second AZD1222 dose. Every receptor here comes from an adult who received the AZD1222 COVID-19 vaccine. Both conserved end residues are part of each CDR3. Each record gives: CDR3 DNA, CDR3 protein, D gene, clone size, V gene, J gene. D genes are given only for firm matches. Some rows have no size entry. The others give once, few or many, or a class for an expanded clone.

TGTGCCAGCAGTTCCGGACTAGCGGGACTATCCGGTACGCAGTATTTT	CASSSGLAGLSGTQYF	TRBD2	NA	TRBV6-5	TRBJ2-3
TGTGCCAGCTCCGGGACCAACTATGGCTACACCTTC	CASSGTNYGYTF	NA	few	TRBV28	TRBJ1-2
TGTGCCAGCAGTTTACTAGCGGGAGGCTACGAGCAGTACTTC	CASSLLAGGYEQYF	TRBD2	NA	TRBV28	TRBJ2-7
TGTGCCAGTAGTACCCAGGGCAGTAAGACTGAAGCTTTCTTT	CASSTQGSKTEAFF	NA	NA	TRBV19	TRBJ1-1
TGTGCCAGCTCACTACAGGGGACTTACAATGAGCAGTTCTTC	CASSLQGTYNEQFF	NA	once	TRBV18	TRBJ2-1
TGTGCCAGCAGTTCTCCGCCGGGACAGGGGAACTACGAGCAGTACTTC	CASSSPPGQGNYEQYF	TRBD1	NA	TRBV6-5	TRBJ2-7
TGTGCCAGCAGCTTAACCTCGTGGGGTTCCCGGGAGACCCAGTACTTC	CASSLTSWGSRETQYF	NA	NA	TRBV7-2	TRBJ2-5
TGTGCCAGCTCACCACAGGGGGCGGGTGGCGCTTTCTTT	CASSPQGAGGAFF	TRBD1	NA	TRBV18	TRBJ1-1
TGTGCCACCAGCCAAAGTGGGATCCAGGGGACCGGGACAGAGACCCAGTACTTC	CATSQSGIQGTGTETQYF	NA	NA	TRBV24-1	TRBJ2-5
TGTGCCAGCTCCCCACCCCCGAGCTCCTACAATGAGCAGTTCTTC	CASSPPPSSYNEQFF	NA	NA	TRBV18	TRBJ2-1
TGTGCCAGCATCGCCGGAGCGGCGGGCCAGCCCCAGCATTTT	CASIAGAAGQPQHF	NA	once	TRBV28	TRBJ1-5
TGTGCCAGCAGCCCGGGGGGCGCGGGTGGCTACACCTTC	CASSPGGAGGYTF	NA	NA	TRBV2	TRBJ1-2
TGCGCCAGCAGCCAAGATTGGGCCACCGTCGACACTGAAGCTTTCTTT	CASSQDWATVDTEAFF	NA	NA	TRBV4-1	TRBJ1-1